The 21 T cell receptor beta chains below come from one sample, sequenced in a study of vaccination effects on CD4 cells after COVID-19 (dated by TCRdb to between 2021 and 2022). After 10 to 11 days of culture, CD4+ T cells were isolated with the EasySep CD4+ T cell isolation kit. Participants received two doses of either the BNT162b2 or the mRNA-1273 mRNA SARS-CoV-2 vaccine. Libraries were constructed by the immunoSEQ multiplex PCR assay. TCRdb re-hosts the immuneACCESS table, in-frame sequences only. Its copies lack some clones; in the studies checked, an unresolved V gene accounts for under half of them, and the cause for the rest is not known. The sample includes about 57,000 clones, with approximately 81% observed a single time. 3.5% to 5% of the sample goes to the ten largest clones. These receptors are not linked to any known antigen. Here the sequenced sample was CD4+ T cells from PBMCs cultured without peptide, taken after COVID-19 vaccination. All receptors derive from a human donor who received a COVID-19 vaccine.

In nucleotides, the CDR3 is TGTGCCAGCAGCTTAGGACCCGGGAGCTCCTACAATGAGCAGTTCTTC. This codes for CASSLGPGSSYNEQFF. V and J are TRBV7-6 and TRBJ2-1, with D perhaps matching TRBD2 (6 bases). Between the trimmed V and J ends, which lost 1 base and 0 bases, there was a span of 10 bases. CDR1 SGHVS and CDR2 FNYEAQ come from the germline V gene. The CDR3 spans 16 residues.

This chain joins TRBV5-1 and TRBJ1-1; no clear D gene. The CDR3 is made up of 13 amino acids. The V gene's germline CDR1 is SGHRS and CDR2 YFSETQ. The germline V and J ends were trimmed by 1 base and 10 bases, with 14 bases remaining between them. The CDR3 DNA is TGCGCCAGCAGCTTGAAAGTGAGGGCCGGAGCTTTCTTT. As protein: CASSLKVRAGAFF.

The V and J genes are TRBV30 and TRBJ2-7, with 9 bases matching TRBD1. The CDR3 length is 12 residues. In germline, CDR1 is GTSNPN, CDR2 SVGIG (reference sequence). Unmatched junction bases numbered 6, after V lost 5 bases and J lost 7 bases. The CDR3 region is CAWGTGMGEQYF. The CDR3 coding sequence is TGTGCCTGGGGGACAGGGATGGGTGAGCAGTACTTC.

The rearrangement joins TRBV10-3 to TRBJ1-3; weak D call: TRBD1 (6 bases). V was trimmed by 2 bases and J by 9 bases, leaving 14 bases between them. CDR3 length: 14 residues. Germline CDR1 is ENHRY and CDR2 is SYGVKD. The CDR3 region has the DNA TGTGCCATCAGTGAGGCCACAGGGCTTACCACCATATATTTT. Residues: CAISEATGLTTIYF.

V gene TRBV27 combines with J gene TRBJ1-1; perhaps TRBD1 as D (5 bases). CDR3 length equals 14 residues. CDR1 is MNHEY, CDR2 SMNVEV, per germline (reference sequence). Deletions cut 5 bases from V and 1 base from J, with 11 bases between. DNA of the CDR3: TGTGCCAGCAGTAAAGGGGTTTCGAACACTGAAGCTTTCTTT. Protein: CASSKGVSNTEAFF.

V usage is TRBV6-5 and J usage is TRBJ2-5; possibly TRBD2 for D (5 bases). The ends were cut back, 7 bases at V and 4 bases at J, with 13 bases in the middle. The CDR3 totals 13 residues. Germline CDR1 reads MNHEY; CDR2 reads SVGAGI. CDR3 in DNA: TGTGCCAGCAACCTGGGTGGAGGAGAGACCCAGTACTTC. Translating it yields CASNLGGGETQYF.

A single count supports this clone. The rearrangement joins TRBV5-1 to TRBJ2-5; D might be TRBD2 (7 bases). The ends were cut back, 6 bases at V and 4 bases at J, with 13 bases in the middle. CDR1 and CDR2 (germline): SGHRS, YFSETQ. The CDR3 has 13 residues. The CDR3 reads CASNAGAGETQYF. The CDR3 nucleotides are TGCGCCAGCAACGCGGGGGCGGGAGAGACCCAGTACTTC.

This chain joins TRBV20-1 and TRBJ1-5; D not certain. This CDR3 spans 12 amino acids. Germline assignment: CDR1 DFQATT and CDR2 SNEGSKA (reference sequence). The V end lost 3 bases, the J end lost 4 bases, and 7 bases lay between the germline ends. As DNA, the CDR3 is TGCAGTGCTAGTACGGGTAATCAGCCCCAGCATTTT. This gives the protein CSASTGNQPQHF.

This clone was counted between two and nine times. The rearrangement links TRBV7-6 to TRBJ2-3; 10 bases are shared with TRBD2. Per germline, CDR1 SGHVS and CDR2 FNYEAQ. This CDR3 region has 16 residues. With 0 bases clipped from V and 4 bases from J, the junction kept 4 bases outside the gene matches. CDR3 sequence (DNA): TGTGCCAGCAGCTTAGCTACTAGCGGGATCCCAGATACGCAGTATTTT. Its protein is CASSLATSGIPDTQYF.

J is TRBJ1-3 and V is TRBV5-1; D unresolved. CDR1 is SGHRS, CDR2 YFSETQ, per germline. This CDR3 region has 14 residues. Trimming shortened V by 0 bases and J by 4 bases, and 8 bases separated the two germline ends. The CDR3 loop is CASSLGPGGNTIYF. The CDR3 DNA reads TGCGCCAGCAGCTTGGGGCCAGGAGGAAACACCATATATTTT. Full variable domain (outside the CDR3, taken from reference TRBV5-1 and TRBJ1-3): KAGVTQTPRYLIKTRGQQVTLSCSPISGHRSVSWYQQTPGQGLQFLFEYFSETQRNKGNFPGRFSGRQFSNSRSEMNVSTLELGDSALYLCASSLGPGGNTIYFGEGSWLTVV.

This clone showed up just a few times. The chain links TRBV3-1 (or the pseudogene TRBV3-2) to TRBJ1-3; maybe TRBD1 (6 bases). Germline CDR1 is LGHDT and CDR2 is YNNKEL (reference sequence). The CDR3 covers 16 residues. V was pared by 1 base and J by 1 base, with 11 bases between. The CDR3 nucleotides are TGTGCCAGCAGCCAAGTCCTACAGGGATCTGGAAACACCATATATTTT. This gives the protein CASSQVLQGSGNTIYF.

This chain joins TRBV7-3 and TRBJ2-2, with 10 nucleotides matching TRBD1. Germline V CDR1 and CDR2: SGHTA, FQGTGA. This CDR3 comprises 17 residues. J was trimmed by 3 bases and V by 5 bases; bases with no gene match: 9. The CDR3 spells CASSVSRQGADTGELFF. The CDR3 DNA reads TGTGCCAGCAGCGTCTCTCGACAGGGGGCGGACACCGGGGAGCTGTTTTTT.

This chain links TRBV6-5 with TRBJ1-1, with D unclear. Trimming pared 0 bases from V and 4 bases from J, leaving 9 bases between. CDR1 is MNHEY and CDR2 is SVGAGI in the germline V gene. This CDR3 has 14 residues. Here the CDR3 DNA reads TGTGCCAGCAGTTACTCGGAGGGATCCACTGAAGCTTTCTTT. Translation gives CASSYSEGSTEAFF.

This clone came up once. This sequence joins TRBV15 and TRBJ2-6; D uncertain. The length of the CDR3 is 17 residues. Germline CDR1 is LNHNV and CDR2 is YYDKDF (reference sequence). Trimming removed 0 bases at V and 0 bases at J, with 9 bases between. The CDR3, as DNA: TGTGCCACCAGCAGAGATAGGGTGAGCTCTGGGGCCAACGTCCTGACTTTC. It translates to CATSRDRVSSGANVLTF. The whole variable domain, filled in from reference TRBV15 and TRBJ2-6, reads DAMVIQNPRYQVTQFGKPVTLSCSQTLNHNVMYWYQQKSSQAPKLLFHYYDKDFNNEADTPDNFQSRRPNTSFCFLDIRSPGLGDTAMYLCATSRDRVSSGANVLTFGAGSRLTVL.

V usage is TRBV5-1 and J usage is TRBJ1-2; a possible D gene is TRBD1 (5 bases). CDR1 is SGHRS and CDR2 is YFSETQ in the germline V gene. V was cut by 4 bases and J by 2 bases, with 12 bases left in between. This CDR3 has 14 residues. CDR3 DNA sequence: TGCGCCAGCAGCCTGACAGCTGGGAACTATGGCTACACCTTC. The encoded protein is CASSLTAGNYGYTF.

This rearrangement joins TRBV12-3 or TRBV12-4 to TRBJ1-1; D is possibly TRBD1 (5 bases). V shed 6 bases and J shed 11 bases, with 13 bases lying between them. The CDR3 sequence is 11 residues long. The CDR3 loop is CASSQGLIAFF. CDR3 DNA sequence: TGTGCCAGCAGCCAGGGCTTGATTGCTTTCTTT.

The chain has TRBV7-9 and TRBJ1-2; the D gene is possibly TRBD1 (5 bases). This CDR3 is built from 16 residues. Looked up from germline, CDR1 is SEHNR and CDR2 is FQNEAQ (reference sequence). V was pared by 0 bases and J by 8 bases, with 19 bases between. The CDR3 DNA is TGTGCCAGCAGCTTAGCGGAGGGCAGGGTGGCAGAGGGCTACACCTTC. As protein: CASSLAEGRVAEGYTF.

The CDR3 region has the DNA TGTGCCAGCAGTCCCTACCTCGTGGGGCGGGGAGCTTTCTTT. It is translated as CASSPYLVGRGAFF. V usage is TRBV6-5 and J usage is TRBJ1-1; perhaps TRBD1 as D (5 bases). The V gene lost 5 bases and the J gene lost 10 bases, with 20 bases spanning the gap. CDR3 length equals 14 residues. The germline V gene has CDR1 MNHEY and CDR2 SVGAGI.

The chain uses TRBV6-2 or TRBV6-3 and TRBJ1-1; no clear D. CDR1 and CDR2 from the germline V gene are MNHEY and SVGEGT. Trimming left V 4 bases short and J 2 bases short, with 5 bases between. The CDR3 spans 12 residues. CDR3 region: CASSSINTEAFF. The CDR3 nucleotides read TGTGCCAGCAGTTCTATTAACACTGAAGCTTTCTTT.

In DNA form, the CDR3 reads TGTGCCAGCAGTTTGGTGGGAGTGGGACGGCGGAACACCGGGGAGCTGTTTTTT. Its translation: CASSLVGVGRRNTGELFF. V is TRBV28 and J is TRBJ2-2; D may match TRBD1 or TRBD2 (5 bases each). Per the germline V gene, CDR1 is MDHEN and CDR2 is SYDVKM. The CDR3 totals 18 residues. The germline V and J ends were trimmed by 3 bases and 1 base, with 18 bases remaining between them. Complete variable domain (other parts from reference TRBV28 and TRBJ2-2): DVKVTQSSRYLVKRTGEKVFLECVQDMDHENMFWYRQDPGLGLRLIYFSYDVKMKEKGDIPEGYSVSREKKERFSLILESASTNQTSMYLCASSLVGVGRRNTGELFFGEGSRLTVL.

The chain has TRBV28 and TRBJ1-2; D uncertain. CDR3 length: 14 amino acids. The germline V gene encodes CDR1 MDHEN and CDR2 SYDVKM. V shed 5 bases and J shed 5 bases, with 15 bases lying between them. The CDR3: CASSPLDGGYGYTF. CDR3 DNA sequence: TGTGCCAGCAGTCCCTTGGACGGAGGTTATGGCTACACCTTC.